A selection of T cell receptor beta chains follows, all from one sample in a study of PD-L1 blockade in urothelial cancer. This table comes from immunoSEQ multiplex PCR, and its TCRdb copy is limited to in-frame clones, with some not included. Of 130,000 or so clones listed, roughly 80% are singletons. The sequences come from PBMCs, collected around atezolizumab (anti-PD-L1) treatment. These receptors were taken from a man aged 50 to 60 with urothelial cancer. Each CDR3 is given with its conserved first and last residue. The D gene is left open where the match is weak. Clone size is given for some rows only: seen once, a few or many times, or a class if the clone is expanded.

abundance	v_gene	len	d_gene	j_gene	CDR3nt	CDR3aa
-	TRBV5-1	11	-	TRBJ2-7	TGCGCCAGCAGACTTAACTACGAGCAGTACTTC	CASRLNYEQYF
-	TRBV11-2	16	-	TRBJ2-2	TGTGCCAGCAGCACAAATCCGCTTTCGAACACCGGGGAGCTGTTTTTT	CASSTNPLSNTGELFF
few	TRBV9	14	-	TRBJ1-2	TGTGCCAGCAGCGTGGGACACCCGAACTATGGCTACACCTTC	CASSVGHPNYGYTF
-	TRBV15	16	TRBD2	TRBJ2-3	TGTGCCACCAGCAGAGATCTAGCGGGAGGCACAGATACGCAGTATTTT	CATSRDLAGGTDTQYF
-	TRBV18	16	TRBD2	TRBJ2-1	TGTGCCAGCTCACCACCGGTGCTAGCGGGAGGGCCGGATCGGTTCTTC	CASSPPVLAGGPDRFF
once	TRBV7-2	13	TRBD1	TRBJ2-3	TGTGCCAGCAGCTTAGCGGGGGACAGGACGCAGTATTTT	CASSLAGDRTQYF
-	TRBV9	15	-	TRBJ1-5	TGTGCCAGCAGCGCCGGTGGGGCTGGGGCTCAGCCCCAGCATTTT	CASSAGGAGAQPQHF
-	TRBV19	14	TRBD2	TRBJ2-7	TGTGCCAGTAGACGAGCGGGGGCCTCCTACGAGCAGTACTTC	CASRRAGASYEQYF
-	TRBV28	14	-	TRBJ2-5	TGTGCCAGCAGCTCACTAAGGTGGAGGGAGACCCAGTACTTC	CASSSLRWRETQYF
-	TRBV11-2	14	-	TRBJ1-6	TGTGCCAGCAGACAGGAGGTCGGGAGATCACCCCTCCACTTT	CASRQEVGRSPLHF
-	TRBV5-1	14	TRBD2	TRBJ2-7	TGCGCCAGCAGCTTGACTAGCGGGAACTACGAGCAGTACTTC	CASSLTSGNYEQYF
-	TRBV5-1	15	TRBD1	TRBJ1-2	TGCGCCAGCAGCCTAACACCACAGGGGAACTATGGCTACACCTTC	CASSLTPQGNYGYTF
-	TRBV6-1	15	-	TRBJ1-5	TGTGCCAGCAGATGGGCAGAGAGTAGCAATCAGCCCCAGCATTTT	CASRWAESSNQPQHF
-	TRBV19	14	-	TRBJ2-7	TGTGCCAGTAGCCCGGGGGTCTCTCGGGACGAGCAGTACTTC	CASSPGVSRDEQYF
once	TRBV27	15	-	TRBJ1-2	TGTGCCAGCAGTTTATCGACGCAGGGGACCTATGGCTACACCTTC	CASSLSTQGTYGYTF
-	TRBV9	14	-	TRBJ2-1	TGTGCCAGCAGCGTATCGGGACTCAACAATGAGCAGTTCTTC	CASSVSGLNNEQFF
-	TRBV7-9	14	-	TRBJ2-5	TGTGCCAGCAGCTTAACCCCACAGAAAGAGACCCAGTACTTC	CASSLTPQKETQYF
-	TRBV5-1	17	-	TRBJ2-1	TGCGCCAGCAGCTTGGACTTTCGGGTCCGAACCTACAATGAGCAGTTCTTC	CASSLDFRVRTYNEQFF
-	TRBV7-9	15	-	TRBJ1-4	TGTGCCAGCAGCTTAAGTACAGTGCGTAATGAAAAACTGTTTTTT	CASSLSTVRNEKLFF
many	TRBV11-2	17	TRBD1	TRBJ1-6	TGTGCCAGCAGCCCGCCGGGGTCGACAGGGTTAGGTTCACCCCTCCACTTT	CASSPPGSTGLGSPLHF
-	TRBV6-1	16	-	TRBJ2-7	TGTGCCAGCAGTGACACAGGGGGGGAGGCTCCCTACGAGCAGTACTTC	CASSDTGGEAPYEQYF
-	TRBV2	14	-	TRBJ2-5	TGTGCCAGCAGTGTCTTGGGAGAGGGAGAGACCCAGTACTTC	CASSVLGEGETQYF
-	TRBV2	14	TRBD1	TRBJ1-5	TGTGCCAGCAGTACCCAGACAGGGCGCCAGCCCCAGCATTTT	CASSTQTGRQPQHF
-	TRBV2	15	TRBD2	TRBJ2-3	TGTGCCAGCAGTTCTAGCGGGAGAGGGGGAGATACGCAGTATTTT	CASSSSGRGGDTQYF
-	TRBV9	15	TRBD1	TRBJ1-6	TGTGCCAGCAGCGCTGGGGACAGCTTTAATTCACCCCTCCACTTT	CASSAGDSFNSPLHF